The 26 T cell receptor beta chains below come from one sample, sequenced in a study of cytomegalovirus exposure and HLA in healthy donors. This PCR relied on a set of 60 Vbeta primers and 13 Jbeta primers. TCRdb's copy holds only in-frame clones and misses some; the assay was immunoSEQ multiplex PCR. The sample carries around 180,000 clones, 85% recorded once. The specimen sequenced was PBMCs. These receptors came from a boy between 2 and 10 years old in good health and CMV-seronegative.

J is TRBJ2-5 and V is TRBV9; 10 bases match TRBD2. Germline trimming cut 0 bases from V and 2 bases from J; bases unmatched to any gene: 7. This CDR3 spans 17 amino acids. From germline, CDR1 is SGDLS and CDR2 YYNGEE. The CDR3 DNA reads as TGTGCCAGCAGCGTAGCTCATAGCGGGGGGAGTCAAGAGACCCAGTACTTC. It translates to CASSVAHSGGSQETQYF.

CDR3 nucleotides: TGTGCCAGCACTTCCCAGGGGCCCTCCTACGAGCAGTACTTC. Amino acid sequence: CASTSQGPSYEQYF. The chain is built from TRBV27 and TRBJ2-7; perhaps TRBD1 as D (6 bases). CDR1 and CDR2 (germline): MNHEY, SMNVEV (reference sequence). Trimming left V 7 bases short and J 0 bases short, with 13 bases between. The CDR3 totals 14 residues.

This chain links TRBV28 with TRBJ2-5; TRBD1 aligns across 7 bases. The germline V gene encodes CDR1 MDHEN and CDR2 SYDVKM. The CDR3 length is 16 residues. Unmatched junction bases numbered 14, after V lost 6 bases and J lost 4 bases. In DNA, the CDR3 is TGTGCCAGCAGGACCACATCAATCAGGGGGTTAGAGACCCAGTACTTC. It encodes CASRTTSIRGLETQYF.

The genes are TRBV6-4 and TRBJ2-7; D may be TRBD1 (6 bases). V gave up 9 bases and J gave up 3 bases, with 12 bases separating them. This CDR3 region has 12 residues. Germline V gene data show CDR1 as MRHNA and CDR2 as SNTAGT. CDR3 residues: CARPGTNYEQYV. CDR3 coding DNA: TGTGCCAGGCCCGGGACAAACTACGAGCAGTACGTC.

This chain uses TRBV6-5 with TRBJ2-7, with 8 bases matching TRBD1. Trimming removed 7 bases from V and 4 bases from J; junction bases left unmatched: 9. The length of the CDR3 is 14 residues. Germline loops: CDR1 MNHEY, CDR2 SVGAGI. The CDR3 DNA follows: TGTGCCAGCACCGGACAGGGTTCGGTGTACGAGCAGTACTTC. Translated, it gives CASTGQGSVYEQYF.

This clone has only a few counts. The CDR3 spells CASSIGGIDHNEQFF. CDR3 nucleotide sequence: TGTGCCAGTAGTATCGGGGGGATCGACCACAATGAGCAGTTCTTC. The V and J genes are TRBV19 and TRBJ2-1, with 7 bases lining up with TRBD2. J gave up 5 bases and V 3 bases, and 7 bases lay outside the gene matches. Germline V lookup: CDR1 LNHDA, CDR2 SQIVND (reference sequence). This CDR3 spans 15 amino acids.

V is TRBV2 and J is TRBJ2-1, with 8 positions matching TRBD2. From germline, CDR1 is SNHLY and CDR2 FYNNEI. The CDR3 has 15 amino acids. The V gene end was trimmed by 8 bases and the J gene end by 3 bases; junction bases not matched to a gene: 9. CDR3 coding DNA: TGTGCCAGCGACGGGGGTAGCGGGAACTACAATGAGCAGTTCTTC. The encoded protein is CASDGGSGNYNEQFF.

The chain combines TRBV30 with TRBJ2-3; 10 bases fit TRBD2. Germline CDR1 is GTSNPN and CDR2 is SVGIG (reference sequence). The V segment lost 3 bases and the J segment 3 bases; nucleotides outside the gene matches: 3. This CDR3 comprises 14 residues. The CDR3: CAWRPGLATDTQYF. The CDR3 DNA is TGTGCCTGGAGGCCGGGACTAGCGACAGATACGCAGTATTTT.

The rearrangement uses TRBV7-9 and TRBJ1-4; TRBD1 matches at 9 bases. V was clipped by 6 bases and J by 7 bases; unmatched bases: 9. This CDR3 is built from 15 residues. Germline values: CDR1 SEHNR, CDR2 FQNEAQ (reference sequence). CDR3 residues: CASRLTGQGFEKLFF. The CDR3 region has the DNA TGTGCCAGCAGGCTTACGGGACAGGGTTTTGAAAAACTGTTTTTT. The variable domain in full, with the rest retrieved from reference TRBV7-9 and TRBJ1-4, is DTGVSQNPRHKITKRGQNVTFRCDPISEHNRLYWYRQTLGQGPEFLTYFQNEAQLEKSRLLSDRFSAERPKGSFSTLEIQRTEQGDSAMYLCASRLTGQGFEKLFFGSGTQLSVL.

The V call is TRBV10-3, the J call TRBJ2-5; 10 bases are shared with TRBD1. Germline CDR1 and CDR2: ENHRY and SYGVKD. The CDR3 has 15 residues. The V gene end was trimmed by 3 bases and the J gene end by 1 base; junction bases not matched to a gene: 2. The DNA of the CDR3 is TGTGCCATCAGTGAAGGGGACAGGGGCCAAGAGACCCAGTACTTC. Its translation is CAISEGDRGQETQYF.

The rearrangement links TRBV5-6 to TRBJ2-3; 8 bases align to TRBD2. Trimming at V came to 1 base and at J to 1 base, leaving 2 bases not matched to a gene. Germline CDR1 is SGHDT and CDR2 is YYEEEE. The length of the CDR3 is 15 residues. CDR3 residues: CASSLTGGGTDTQYF. In DNA, the CDR3 is TGTGCCAGCAGCTTGACGGGAGGGGGCACAGATACGCAGTATTTT.

This clone appeared a few times. The chain employs TRBV10-1 and TRBJ1-1, with D unclear. Germline V gene lookup returns CDR1 WNHNN and CDR2 SYGVQD (reference sequence). The CDR3 is made up of 13 amino acids. Between the trimmed V and J ends, which lost 0 bases and 5 bases, there was a span of 7 bases. CDR3 sequence (DNA): TGCGCCAGCAGTGAGTCGATGAGTACTGAAGCTTTCTTT. Translation: CASSESMSTEAFF.

The rearrangement joins TRBV11-2 to TRBJ2-1; 7 bases are a match to TRBD2. Germline trimming cut 5 bases from V and 3 bases from J; bases unmatched to any gene: 7. CDR1 is SGHAT and CDR2 is FQNNGV in the germline V gene. The CDR3 consists of 15 residues. The CDR3 reads CASSPRETLYNEQFF. Here the CDR3 DNA reads TGTGCCAGCAGCCCGCGGGAGACCCTCTACAATGAGCAGTTCTTC.

The chain joins TRBV6-5 to TRBJ1-1; D is possibly TRBD1 (5 bases). The CDR3 length is 13 residues. The V end lost 8 bases, the J end lost 5 bases, and 15 bases lay between the germline ends. Per the germline V gene, CDR1 is MNHEY and CDR2 is SVGAGI. The CDR3 DNA follows: TGTGCCAGCTATTCGACAGTCGGAACTGAAGCTTTCTTT. Its protein is CASYSTVGTEAFF.

This chain uses TRBV9 with TRBJ1-2; the D is unclear. The germline V gene has CDR1 SGDLS and CDR2 YYNGEE. Trimming pared 0 bases from V and 5 bases from J, leaving 14 bases between. The CDR3 covers 15 residues. CDR3: CASSVAVTGVYGYTF. CDR3 coding DNA: TGTGCCAGCAGCGTAGCCGTGACCGGAGTATATGGCTACACCTTC.

The rearrangement links TRBV27 to TRBJ1-2; 7 bases match TRBD1. This CDR3 is 12 amino acids long. The germline V gene encodes CDR1 MNHEY and CDR2 SMNVEV (reference sequence). Trimming removed 3 bases from V and 7 bases from J; junction bases left unmatched: 2. The CDR3 bases are TGTGCCAGCAGTTTGACAGGGTTTGGCTACACCTTC. It is translated as CASSLTGFGYTF.

The chain's CDR3 is CASSPGTGPSYEQYF. CDR3 coding DNA: TGTGCCAGTAGTCCCGGGACAGGGCCCTCCTACGAGCAGTACTTC. V usage is TRBV19 and J usage is TRBJ2-7; 9 bases fit TRBD1. Trimming at V came to 5 bases and at J to 0 bases, leaving 5 bases not matched to a gene. Germline V CDR1 and CDR2: LNHDA, SQIVND (reference sequence). The CDR3 sequence is 15 residues long.

CDR3 DNA: TGTGCCAGAAGCTTGAAAATTGAGGGGGGGGACACTGAAGCTTTCTTT. This codes for CARSLKIEGGDTEAFF. The chain has TRBV5-3 and TRBJ1-1, with TRBD1 as a possible D gene (6 bases). TRBV5-3 is an ORF; its function is uncertain. The CDR3 totals 16 residues. V lost 1 base and J 3 bases, leaving 16 bases between the germline ends.

On this clone itself: At the DNA level, this CDR3 is encoded by other sequences in the same sample as well. The chain recombines TRBV28 with TRBJ1-2; the match to TRBD1 covers 7 bases. V lost 5 bases, J lost 4 bases, and 4 bases stayed unmatched. Per germline, CDR1 MDHEN and CDR2 SYDVKM. The CDR3 consists of 13 residues. DNA for the CDR3: TGTGCCAGCAGTCCCGGGACAGTCTATGGCTACACCTTC. It codes for CASSPGTVYGYTF.

The V call is TRBV28, the J call TRBJ2-1; 10 bases are a match to TRBD2. The CDR3 consists of 16 residues. Trimming at V came to 5 bases and at J to 2 bases, leaving 6 bases not matched to a gene. Looked up from germline, CDR1 is MDHEN and CDR2 is SYDVKM. The CDR3 region is CASSKTSGATYNEQFF. CDR3 in DNA: TGTGCCAGCAGTAAAACTAGCGGGGCCACCTACAATGAGCAGTTCTTC.

This clone was seen once. The chain combines TRBV11-2 with TRBJ2-2, with 8 bases fitting TRBD1. The CDR3 consists of 16 residues. The germline V gene has CDR1 SGHAT and CDR2 FQNNGV. Trimming removed 5 bases from V and 4 bases from J; junction bases left unmatched: 9. The CDR3 is CASSPERQGTTGELFF. CDR3 in DNA: TGTGCCAGCAGCCCAGAACGACAGGGGACCACCGGGGAGCTGTTTTTT.

The V and J genes are TRBV5-1 and TRBJ1-3; D might be TRBD1 (5 bases). Germline CDR1 reads SGHRS; CDR2 reads YFSETQ. Trimming pared 3 bases from V and 4 bases from J, leaving 17 bases between. This CDR3 is 16 amino acids long. Here the CDR3 DNA reads TGCGCCAGCAGCTCGGAGGGGTCTTTGTGGGGAAACACCATATATTTT. Its protein product is CASSSEGSLWGNTIYF.

The chain uses TRBV6-5 and TRBJ2-3; 9 nucleotides align to TRBD2. CDR3 length: 15 amino acids. J gave up 7 bases and V 2 bases, and 7 bases lay outside the gene matches. Germline assignment: CDR1 MNHEY and CDR2 SVGAGI. The CDR3 region has the DNA TGTGCCAGCAGTTACGGCCTAGCGGGACTATATACGCAGTATTTT. Its protein is CASSYGLAGLYTQYF.

The V and J genes are TRBV11-2 and TRBJ2-7, with D possibly matching TRBD2 (5 bases). Germline assignment: CDR1 SGHAT and CDR2 FQNNGV. The CDR3 loop spans 14 amino acids. Trimming removed 3 bases from V and 6 bases from J, with 15 bases in between. This CDR3 reads CASSFETGIGEQYV. The DNA of the CDR3 is TGTGCCAGCAGCTTTGAAACGGGGATTGGCGAGCAGTACGTC.

This clone came up once. The J gene is TRBJ2-7, the V gene TRBV6-1; D ambiguous. Between the trimmed V and J ends, which lost 3 bases and 4 bases, there was a span of 13 bases. This CDR3 region has 14 residues. CDR1 and CDR2 (germline): MNHNS, SASEGT. The CDR3 nucleotides are TGTGCCAGCAGTGATTCTGGGCCCCGATACGAGCAGTACTTC. It codes for CASSDSGPRYEQYF.

The chain couples TRBV30 to TRBJ1-1; no reliable D call. The CDR3 is 17 residues long. Germline V lookup: CDR1 GTSNPN, CDR2 SVGIG (reference sequence). Trimming left V 0 bases short and J 3 bases short, with 20 bases between. CDR3 nucleotide sequence: TGTGCCTGGAGTGTTATAGGTCGGCGGGTTTGGGACACTGAAGCTTTCTTT. This sequence encodes CAWSVIGRRVWDTEAFF.